This TCR beta chain is drawn from a study of T-cell reconstitution after alpha-beta-depleted transplantation in children. Unique molecular identifiers featured in how the TCRbeta library was prepared. TCRdb fed the PCR reads into MiXCR, producing one record per CDR3 protein. The sample lists 350,000 to 450,000 distinct CDR3 sequences, approximately 20% occurring once. This clonotype was seen a handful of times. The CDR3 spans 14 residues. V gave up 0 bases and J gave up 5 bases, with 11 bases separating them. Germline CDR1 SGHRS, CDR2 YFSETQ. This sequence originates from a human donor who donated a stem cell graft to a child with acute myeloid leukemia. The sequencing here drew on PBMCs from the stem cell graft donor, taken from the stem cell graft. This chain uses TRBV5-1 with TRBJ2-5; TRBD1 is a possible D gene (6 bases). Here the CDR3 reads CASSLGTGSETQYF. The CDR3 nucleotides read TGCGCCAGCAGCTTGGGAACAGGGTCGGAGACCCAGTACTTC.